This T cell receptor beta chain was observed in a study of response to subunit inactivated influenza vaccine. Study-level points and caveats: Authors proposed each seasonal influenza vaccination draws in few new T cells.

In this sample, this clonotype turned up a few times. Its antigen is not known. One entry per CDR3 protein, called by TCRdb with MiXCR from the RT-PCR reads. The sample has roughly 570,000 distinct CDR3 sequences; 12% to 15% are singletons. Germline V CDR1 and CDR2: SGDLS, YYNGEE. The CDR3 contains 16 residues. V gave up 4 bases and J gave up 5 bases; unmatched junction bases: 13. V is TRBV9 and J is TRBJ2-7, with TRBD2 matching 9 bases. This clonotype originated in a man aged 45-65 years who received an inactivated influenza vaccine. This material consisted of PBMCs from blood, taken 11 to 12 days after vaccination. The CDR3 loop reads CASSIGTSSVWNEQYF. CDR3 bases: TGTGCCAGCAGCATTGGGACTAGCTCGGTTTGGAACGAGCAGTACTTC.